Presented here are 9 T cell receptor beta chains from one specimen sequenced in a study of blood T cell repertoires in COVID-19. TCRdb keeps only in-frame clones here, not all; method: immunoSEQ multiplex PCR. The table records about 57,000 clones, 79% of them present only once. The sequencing input was peripheral blood. The receptors shown here come from a human donor in a cohort sampled during active COVID-19.

This rearrangement joins TRBV18 to TRBJ2-7; maybe TRBD1 (5 bases). Germline V gives CDR1 KGHSH, CDR2 LQKENI. The germline V and J ends were trimmed by 6 bases and 3 bases, with 12 bases remaining between them. The CDR3 runs to 13 residues. CDR3 in DNA: TGTGCCAGCTCTCAGGACACCCTCTACGAGCAGTACTTC. It translates to CASSQDTLYEQYF.

The CDR3 is CAWSVAGGNEQYF. The CDR3 nucleotides are TGTGCCTGGAGTGTAGCGGGAGGCAACGAGCAGTACTTC. This sequence joins TRBV30 and TRBJ2-7; TRBD2 matches at 9 bases. CDR3 size: 13 residues. V lost 0 bases, J lost 5 bases, and 2 bases stayed unmatched. From germline, CDR1 is GTSNPN and CDR2 SVGIG (reference sequence).

The chain has TRBV19 and TRBJ1-1, with 9 bases lining up with TRBD1. CDR1 and CDR2 from the germline V gene are LNHDA and SQIVND (reference sequence). J lost 3 bases, V lost 1 base, and 3 bases had no gene match. The CDR3 spans 15 residues. DNA for the CDR3: TGTGCCAGTAGTATAGTCCGACAGGGGGACACTGAAGCTTTCTTT. It yields the protein CASSIVRQGDTEAFF.

This chain joins TRBV20-1 and TRBJ2-7, with a weak D call TRBD1 (6 bases). Trimming left V 3 bases short and J 1 base short, with 13 bases between. From germline, CDR1 is DFQATT and CDR2 SNEGSKA (reference sequence). The CDR3 runs 14 residues. CDR3 nucleotides: TGCAGTGCTAGTATACAGGGCATTTCCTACGAGCAGTACTTC. Translation gives CSASIQGISYEQYF.

The chain recombines TRBV7-8 with TRBJ2-1, with 7 bases that match TRBD2. Germline trimming cut 0 bases from V and 2 bases from J; bases unmatched to any gene: 4. Germline V gene lookup returns CDR1 SGHVS and CDR2 FQNEAQ. This CDR3 comprises 16 residues. CDR3 DNA: TGTGCCAGCAGCTTAGCGGGGGGGTCCACCTACAATGAGCAGTTCTTC. It translates to CASSLAGGSTYNEQFF.

The genes are TRBV3-1 (or the pseudogene TRBV3-2) and TRBJ2-2; no reliable D call. CDR1 and CDR2 from the germline V gene are LGHDT and YNNKEL (reference sequence). This CDR3 contains 13 residues. The V and J ends lost 3 bases and 6 bases respectively, with 8 bases between them. In nucleotides, the CDR3 is TGTGCCAGCAGCCAGAGGTACCCCGGGGAGCTGTTTTTT. Translated, it gives CASSQRYPGELFF.

This chain links TRBV27 with TRBJ1-6; D gene unclear. Germline CDR1 and CDR2: MNHEY and SMNVEV (reference sequence). The CDR3 runs to 16 residues. Trimming cost V 6 bases and J 7 bases, with 19 bases left between them. This chain's CDR3 is CASSFTYTVGNSPLHF. As DNA, the CDR3 is TGTGCCAGCAGCTTTACCTACACAGTCGGAAATTCACCCCTCCACTTT.

This clone has a single count. The V gene is TRBV12-5, the J gene TRBJ2-1, with D hard to call. With 5 bases removed from V and 7 bases from J, the gap between germline ends came to 9 bases. The germline V gene has CDR1 LGHNT and CDR2 FRNRAP. The CDR3 runs 12 residues. This CDR3 is CASGPDINEQFF. CDR3 coding DNA: TGTGCTAGTGGTCCTGACATAAATGAGCAGTTCTTC.

This rearrangement joins TRBV28 to TRBJ2-7; perhaps TRBD1 as D (6 bases). V was cut by 2 bases and J by 6 bases, with 14 bases left in between. This CDR3 region has 14 residues. Germline V CDR1 and CDR2: MDHEN, SYDVKM. CDR3 nucleotide sequence: TGTGCCAGCAGTTTAAGGGGGAGTAAACGCGAGCAGTACTTC. Translating gives CASSLRGSKREQYF. The full variable domain, rest sourced from reference TRBV28 and TRBJ2-7, is DVKVTQSSRYLVKRTGEKVFLECVQDMDHENMFWYRQDPGLGLRLIYFSYDVKMKEKGDIPEGYSVSREKKERFSLILESASTNQTSMYLCASSLRGSKREQYFGPGTRLTVT.